The next 11 T cell receptor beta chains were all read from a single sample in a study of shared clonotypes between healthy human individuals. Only in-frame clones appear in the TCRdb table, and some are missing; sequencing was by immunoSEQ multiplex PCR. The table has more than 1,200,000 clones, roughly 98.5% seen once. Input material: naive CD4+ T cells sorted from blood. Stated subset: CD45RA+ positively selected. All receptors derive from a man aged 25 to 40 in good health.

V gene TRBV30 combines with J gene TRBJ2-2; D unresolved. Germline assignment: CDR1 GTSNPN and CDR2 SVGIG (reference sequence). Trimming stripped 4 bases from V and 5 bases from J, with 17 bases between. The CDR3 has 15 residues. The CDR3 region has the DNA TGTGCCTGGAAAGTTGATACTGGAGTTACCGGGGAGCTGTTTTTT. This encodes CAWKVDTGVTGELFF.

The chain links TRBV7-2 to TRBJ1-2; the D is unclear. Germline V gene sequence: CDR1 SGHTA, CDR2 FQGNSA. This CDR3 is built from 15 residues. Trimming removed 0 bases at V and 8 bases at J, with 16 bases between. The CDR3 protein is CASSLALRTPKGYTF. CDR3 in DNA: TGTGCCAGCAGCTTAGCCTTAAGGACTCCGAAAGGCTACACCTTC.

The V call is TRBV9, the J call TRBJ2-7; 9 nucleotides agree with TRBD2. This CDR3 has 21 amino acids. With 4 bases clipped from V and 2 bases from J, the junction kept 25 bases outside the gene matches. CDR1 is SGDLS, CDR2 YYNGEE, per germline. The CDR3 DNA reads TGTGCCAGCAGCCCATCCTGGGGTAGCGGGGGATCATCCGTACTAGCCTACGAGCAGTACTTC. It specifies CASSPSWGSGGSSVLAYEQYF.

This clone was detected once. J is TRBJ1-5 and V is TRBV18; 8 positions match TRBD1. The CDR3 spans 15 residues. V lost 2 bases to trimming and J lost 2 bases; unmatched junction nucleotides: 2. Germline V lookup: CDR1 KGHSH, CDR2 LQKENI. CDR3 residues: CASSPVTGGNQPQHF. The CDR3 bases are TGTGCCAGCTCACCAGTGACAGGGGGCAATCAGCCCCAGCATTTT.

The rearrangement joins TRBV27 to TRBJ2-7; 7 bases align to TRBD1. J gave up 3 bases and V 4 bases, and 12 bases lay outside the gene matches. Germline V CDR1 and CDR2: MNHEY, SMNVEV (reference sequence). The CDR3 runs to 16 residues. The CDR3: CASSSYRGHYNYEQYF. The CDR3 coding sequence is TGTGCCAGCAGTTCCTACAGGGGCCACTACAACTACGAGCAGTACTTC.

The chain links TRBV19 to TRBJ2-2; TRBD1 might be the D (6 bases). The CDR3 spans 13 residues. Germline loops: CDR1 LNHDA, CDR2 SQIVND (reference sequence). The V and J ends lost 8 bases and 0 bases respectively, with 7 bases between them. The DNA for the CDR3 is TGTGCCAGTGGGACACCGAACACCGGGGAGCTGTTTTTT. Protein sequence: CASGTPNTGELFF.

This sequence joins TRBV4-1 and TRBJ2-7; 7 bases agree with TRBD1. Germline lookup yields CDR1 MGHRA and CDR2 YSYEKL. V gave up 0 bases and J gave up 3 bases; unmatched junction bases: 11. The CDR3 extends over 17 amino acids. DNA of the CDR3: TGCGCCAGCAGCCAAGATCCTCCCTTGAACAGGGGCTACGAGCAGTACTTC. Protein product: CASSQDPPLNRGYEQYF.

This clone came up once. V and J are TRBV7-2 and TRBJ2-7; 14 nucleotides agree with TRBD2. The CDR3 spans 16 residues. From germline, CDR1 is SGHTA and CDR2 FQGNSA. The junction had 7 bases not matched to a gene; V was cut back by 5 bases and J by 4 bases. The DNA of the CDR3 is TGTGCCAGCAGCACGGGACTAGCGGGAGCAGTTTACGAGCAGTACTTC. Protein: CASSTGLAGAVYEQYF.

The chain carries TRBV5-4 and TRBJ1-1, with 8 positions matching TRBD1. Germline V gene sequence: CDR1 SGHNT, CDR2 YYREEE (reference sequence). The CDR3 spans 15 residues. Trimming at V came to 0 bases and at J to 1 base, leaving 2 bases not matched to a gene. CDR3 protein: CASSLGDRRNTEAFF. CDR3 nucleotides: TGTGCCAGCAGCTTGGGGGACAGGAGGAACACTGAAGCTTTCTTT.

The chain couples TRBV2 to TRBJ2-5; unclear D gene. The V and J ends lost 6 bases and 1 base respectively, with 9 bases between them. Germline V gene sequence: CDR1 SNHLY, CDR2 FYNNEI. The CDR3 consists of 13 residues. The CDR3 reads CASSRNLQETQYF. The CDR3 bases are TGTGCCAGCAGCAGAAACCTCCAAGAGACCCAGTACTTC.

This clone was recorded once. The chain links TRBV6-5 to TRBJ2-1, with D perhaps TRBD1 or TRBD2 (5 bases each). Germline CDR1 MNHEY, CDR2 SVGAGI. The CDR3 consists of 16 residues. Trimming pared 0 bases from V and 4 bases from J, leaving 13 bases between. CDR3 DNA sequence: TGTGCCAGCAGTTACTCCGGGGCAGGGAGATACAATGAGCAGTTCTTC. This codes for CASSYSGAGRYNEQFF.